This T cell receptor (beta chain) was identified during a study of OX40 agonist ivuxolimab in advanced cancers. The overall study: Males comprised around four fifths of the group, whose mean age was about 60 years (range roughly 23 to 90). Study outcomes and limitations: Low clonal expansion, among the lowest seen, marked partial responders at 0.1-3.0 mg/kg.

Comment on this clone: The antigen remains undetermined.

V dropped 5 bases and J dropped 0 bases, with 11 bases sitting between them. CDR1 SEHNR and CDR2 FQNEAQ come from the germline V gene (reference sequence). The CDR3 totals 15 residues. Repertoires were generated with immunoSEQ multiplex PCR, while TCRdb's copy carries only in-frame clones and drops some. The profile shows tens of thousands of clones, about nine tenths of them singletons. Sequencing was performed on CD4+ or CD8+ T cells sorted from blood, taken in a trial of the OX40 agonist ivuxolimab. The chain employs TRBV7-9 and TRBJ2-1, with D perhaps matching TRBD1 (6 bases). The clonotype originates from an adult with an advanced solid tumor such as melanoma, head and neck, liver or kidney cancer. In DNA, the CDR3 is TGTGCCAGCAGCCCCGGGACACACTCCTACAATGAGCAGTTCTTC. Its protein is CASSPGTHSYNEQFF.